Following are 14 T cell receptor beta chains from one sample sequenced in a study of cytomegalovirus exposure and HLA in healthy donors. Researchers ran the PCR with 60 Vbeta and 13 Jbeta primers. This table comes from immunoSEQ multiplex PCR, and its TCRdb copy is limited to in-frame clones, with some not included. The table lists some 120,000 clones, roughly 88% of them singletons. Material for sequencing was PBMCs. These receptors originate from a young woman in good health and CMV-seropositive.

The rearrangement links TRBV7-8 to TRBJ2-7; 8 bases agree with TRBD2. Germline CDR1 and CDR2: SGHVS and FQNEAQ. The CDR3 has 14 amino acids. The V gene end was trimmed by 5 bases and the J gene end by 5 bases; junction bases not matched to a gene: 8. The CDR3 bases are TGTGCCAGCAGCCCGCAAGCGGGGGTCGACGAGCAGTACTTC. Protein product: CASSPQAGVDEQYF.

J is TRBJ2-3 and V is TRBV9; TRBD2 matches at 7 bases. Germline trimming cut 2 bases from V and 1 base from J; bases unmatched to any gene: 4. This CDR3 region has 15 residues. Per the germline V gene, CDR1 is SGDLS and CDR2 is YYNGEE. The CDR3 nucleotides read TGTGCCAGCAGCGTTCGACTAGCCCGCACAGATACGCAGTATTTT. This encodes CASSVRLARTDTQYF.

The CDR3: CATDPGQGIETQYF. CDR3 DNA sequence: TGTGCCACCGATCCGGGCCAGGGGATCGAGACCCAGTACTTC. The V gene is TRBV10-3, the J gene TRBJ2-5, with D maybe TRBD1 (6 bases). V lost 10 bases and J lost 5, with 20 bases in between. The germline V gene encodes CDR1 ENHRY and CDR2 SYGVKD. The CDR3 spans 14 residues.

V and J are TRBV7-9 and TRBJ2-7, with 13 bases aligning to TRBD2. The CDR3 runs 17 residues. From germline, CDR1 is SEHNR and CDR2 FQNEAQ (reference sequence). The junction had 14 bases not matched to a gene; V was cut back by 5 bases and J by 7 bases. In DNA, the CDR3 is TGTGCCAGCAGCCCACGGACTAGCGGGGGCTACTTGGGAGAGCAGTACTTC. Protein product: CASSPRTSGGYLGEQYF.

CDR3 sequence: CASSFLPDTEAFF. CDR3 coding DNA: TGTGCCAGCAGCTTTTTGCCGGACACTGAAGCTTTCTTT. The chain has TRBV5-6 and TRBJ1-1; unclear D gene. This CDR3 is built from 13 residues. Germline V gives CDR1 SGHDT, CDR2 YYEEEE. V dropped 2 bases and J dropped 3 bases, with 8 bases sitting between them.

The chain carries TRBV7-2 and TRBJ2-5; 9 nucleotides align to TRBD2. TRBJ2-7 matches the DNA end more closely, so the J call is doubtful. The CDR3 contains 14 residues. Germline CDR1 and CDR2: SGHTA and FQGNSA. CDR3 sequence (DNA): TGTGCCAGCAGCTTTCTAGCGGGGACCCACGAGCAGTACTTC. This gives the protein CASSFLAGTHEQYF.

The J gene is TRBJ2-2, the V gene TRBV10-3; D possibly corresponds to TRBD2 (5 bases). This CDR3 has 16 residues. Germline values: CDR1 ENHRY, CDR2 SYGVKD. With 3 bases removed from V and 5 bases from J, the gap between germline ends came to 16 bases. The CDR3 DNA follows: TGTGCCATCAGTGAATTCTCGGCACGGGGAACCGGGGAGCTGTTTTTT. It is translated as CAISEFSARGTGELFF.

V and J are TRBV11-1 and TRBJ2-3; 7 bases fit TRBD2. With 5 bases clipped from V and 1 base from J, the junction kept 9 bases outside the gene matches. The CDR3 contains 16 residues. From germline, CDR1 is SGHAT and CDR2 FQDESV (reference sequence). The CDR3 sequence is CASSPREGGRTDTQYF. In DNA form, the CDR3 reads TGTGCCAGCAGCCCTAGGGAGGGCGGGCGCACAGATACGCAGTATTTT.

In DNA, the CDR3 is TGCGCCAGCAGCGGGACACTTAACACCGGGGAGCTGTTTTTT. Translated: CASSGTLNTGELFF. V and J are TRBV5-1 and TRBJ2-2; weak D call: TRBD1 (6 bases). The V end lost 4 bases, the J end lost 2 bases, and 9 bases lay between the germline ends. CDR3 length: 14 amino acids. CDR1 SGHRS and CDR2 YFSETQ come from the germline V gene. Together with reference TRBV5-1 and TRBJ2-2, the CDR3 gives the full variable domain: KAGVTQTPRYLIKTRGQQVTLSCSPISGHRSVSWYQQTPGQGLQFLFEYFSETQRNKGNFPGRFSGRQFSNSRSEMNVSTLELGDSALYLCASSGTLNTGELFFGEGSRLTVL.

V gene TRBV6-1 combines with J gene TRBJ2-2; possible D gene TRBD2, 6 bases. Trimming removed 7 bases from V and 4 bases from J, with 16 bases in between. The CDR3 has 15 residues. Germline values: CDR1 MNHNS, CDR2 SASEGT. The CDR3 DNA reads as TGTGCCAGCACCGCGAGACTAGTGAGCACCGGGGAGCTGTTTTTT. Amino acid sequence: CASTARLVSTGELFF.

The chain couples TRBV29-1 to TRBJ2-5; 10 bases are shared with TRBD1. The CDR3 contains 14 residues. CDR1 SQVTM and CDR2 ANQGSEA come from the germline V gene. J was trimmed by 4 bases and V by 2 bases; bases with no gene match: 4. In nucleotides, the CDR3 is TGCAGCGTTGAAACGACAGGGGGCGCAGAGACCCAGTACTTC. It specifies CSVETTGGAETQYF.

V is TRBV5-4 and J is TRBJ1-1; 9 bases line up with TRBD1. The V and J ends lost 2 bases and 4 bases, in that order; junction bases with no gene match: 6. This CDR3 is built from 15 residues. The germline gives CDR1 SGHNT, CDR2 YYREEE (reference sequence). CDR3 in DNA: TGTGCCAGCAGCTTCGGGACAGGGTCCGCCACTGAAGCTTTCTTT. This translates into CASSFGTGSATEAFF.

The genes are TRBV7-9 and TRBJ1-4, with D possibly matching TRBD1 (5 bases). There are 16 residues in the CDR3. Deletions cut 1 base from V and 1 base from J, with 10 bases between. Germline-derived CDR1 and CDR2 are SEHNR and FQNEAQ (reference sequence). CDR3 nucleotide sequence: TGTGCCAGCAGCTTAGAAGGGGCAGTAACTAATGAAAAACTGTTTTTT. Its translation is CASSLEGAVTNEKLFF. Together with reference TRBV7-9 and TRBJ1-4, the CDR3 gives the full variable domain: DTGVSQNPRHKITKRGQNVTFRCDPISEHNRLYWYRQTLGQGPEFLTYFQNEAQLEKSRLLSDRFSAERPKGSFSTLEIQRTEQGDSAMYLCASSLEGAVTNEKLFFGSGTQLSVL.

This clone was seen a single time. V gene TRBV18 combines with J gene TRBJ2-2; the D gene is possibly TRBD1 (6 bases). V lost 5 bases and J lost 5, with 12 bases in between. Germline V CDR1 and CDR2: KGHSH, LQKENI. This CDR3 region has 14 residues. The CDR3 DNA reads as TGTGCCAGCTCAGGACTCCAGGGGACCGGGGAGCTGTTTTTT. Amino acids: CASSGLQGTGELFF. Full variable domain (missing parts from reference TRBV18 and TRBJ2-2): NAGVMQNPRHLVRRRGQEARLRCSPMKGHSHVYWYRQLPEEGLKFMVYLQKENIIDESGMPKERFSAEFPKEGPSILRIQQVVRGDSAAYFCASSGLQGTGELFFGEGSRLTVL.